This TCR beta chain was identified during a study of post-analysis software for immune sequencing data. Study context: The courses of disease that were included comprised relapsing-remitting, secondary progressive and progressive-relapsing multiple sclerosis. Study results and caveats: Multiple sclerosis was associated with a significant reduction in normalized Chao1 diversity relative to controls. Samples made in the same batch grouped tightly together by F measure. Roughly five TRBV segments appeared more often in patients than in controls, and TRBV5-6, TRBV5-1 and TRBV20-1 were among these.

J gave up 3 bases and V 3 bases, and 2 bases lay outside the gene matches. This CDR3 region has 13 residues. Per the germline V gene, CDR1 is SQVTM and CDR2 is ANQGSEA. Points on this clonotype: As yet, its antigen is unknown.

Researchers reported that TCR beta cDNA libraries carried unique molecular identifiers. Input populations of about 0.9 to 10 million T cells gave rise to roughly 0.5 million cDNA molecules. MiXCR was run by TCRdb on the PCR reads, yielding one entry per CDR3 protein. The sample includes 450,000 or so distinct CDR3 sequences, less than 45% of them seen just once. The TCR sequence derives from a girl aged 10-17 years with multiple sclerosis. This rearrangement joins TRBV29-1 to TRBJ2-3; the match to TRBD2 covers 8 bases. The source material was blood. The CDR3 protein is CSVDGRVTDTQYF. CDR3 bases: TGCAGCGTTGACGGGAGGGTAACAGATACGCAGTATTTT.